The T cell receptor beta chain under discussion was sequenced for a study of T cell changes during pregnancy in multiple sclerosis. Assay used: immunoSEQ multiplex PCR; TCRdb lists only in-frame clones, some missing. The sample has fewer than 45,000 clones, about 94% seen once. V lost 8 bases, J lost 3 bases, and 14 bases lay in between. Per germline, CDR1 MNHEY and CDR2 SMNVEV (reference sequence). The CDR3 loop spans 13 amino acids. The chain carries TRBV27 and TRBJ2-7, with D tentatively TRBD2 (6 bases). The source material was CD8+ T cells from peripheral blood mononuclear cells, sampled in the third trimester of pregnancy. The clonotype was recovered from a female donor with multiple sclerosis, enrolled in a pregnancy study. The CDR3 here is CASGRTIDYEQYF. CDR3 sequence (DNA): TGTGCCAGCGGAAGGACTATCGACTACGAGCAGTACTTC.